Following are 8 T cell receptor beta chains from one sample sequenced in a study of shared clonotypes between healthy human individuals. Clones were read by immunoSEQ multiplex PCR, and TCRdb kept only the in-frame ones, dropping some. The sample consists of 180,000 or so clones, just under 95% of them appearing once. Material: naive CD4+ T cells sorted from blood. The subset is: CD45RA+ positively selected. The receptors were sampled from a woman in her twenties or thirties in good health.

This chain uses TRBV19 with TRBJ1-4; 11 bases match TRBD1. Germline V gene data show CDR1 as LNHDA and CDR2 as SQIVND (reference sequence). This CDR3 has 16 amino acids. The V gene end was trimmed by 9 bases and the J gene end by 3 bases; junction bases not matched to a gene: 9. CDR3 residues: CASRGTGGLSNEKLFF. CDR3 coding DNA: TGTGCCAGCAGAGGGACAGGGGGACTTTCTAATGAAAAACTGTTTTTT. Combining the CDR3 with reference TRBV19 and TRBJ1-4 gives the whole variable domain DGGITQSPKYLFRKEGQNVTLSCEQNLNHDAMYWYRQDPGQGLRLIYYSQIVNDFQKGDIAEGYSVSREKKESFPLTVTSAQKNPTAFYLCASRGTGGLSNEKLFFGSGTQLSVL.

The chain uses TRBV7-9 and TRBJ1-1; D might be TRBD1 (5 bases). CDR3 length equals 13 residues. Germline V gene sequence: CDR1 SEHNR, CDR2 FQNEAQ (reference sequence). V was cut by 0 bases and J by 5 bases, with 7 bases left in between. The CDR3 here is CASSLAGATEAFF. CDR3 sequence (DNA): TGTGCCAGCAGCTTAGCCGGGGCGACTGAAGCTTTCTTT.

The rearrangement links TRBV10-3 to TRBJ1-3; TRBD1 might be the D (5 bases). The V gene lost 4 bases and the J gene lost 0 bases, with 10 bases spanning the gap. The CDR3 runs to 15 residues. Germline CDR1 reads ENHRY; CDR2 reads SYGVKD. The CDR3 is CAISVDSSSGNTIYF. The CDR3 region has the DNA TGTGCCATCAGTGTAGACAGCTCCTCTGGAAACACCATATATTTT.

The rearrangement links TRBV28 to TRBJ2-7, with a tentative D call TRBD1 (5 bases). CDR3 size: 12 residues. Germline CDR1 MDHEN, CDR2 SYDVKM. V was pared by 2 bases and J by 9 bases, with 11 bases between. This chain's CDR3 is CASSLKRQLQYF. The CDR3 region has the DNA TGTGCCAGCAGTTTAAAACGACAGTTGCAGTACTTC.

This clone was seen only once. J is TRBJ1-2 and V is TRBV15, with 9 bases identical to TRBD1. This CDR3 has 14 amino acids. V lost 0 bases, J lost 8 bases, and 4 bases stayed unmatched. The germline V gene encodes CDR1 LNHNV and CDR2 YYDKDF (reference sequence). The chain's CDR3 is CATSRDNRGQGYTF. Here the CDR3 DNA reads TGTGCCACCAGCAGAGATAACAGGGGGCAAGGCTACACCTTC.

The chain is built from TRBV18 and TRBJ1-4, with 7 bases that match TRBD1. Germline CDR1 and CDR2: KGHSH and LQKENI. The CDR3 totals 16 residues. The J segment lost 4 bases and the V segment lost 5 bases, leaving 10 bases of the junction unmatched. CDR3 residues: CASSSRDSLLNEKLFF. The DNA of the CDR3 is TGTGCCAGCTCATCCCGGGACAGTTTACTTAATGAAAAACTGTTTTTT.

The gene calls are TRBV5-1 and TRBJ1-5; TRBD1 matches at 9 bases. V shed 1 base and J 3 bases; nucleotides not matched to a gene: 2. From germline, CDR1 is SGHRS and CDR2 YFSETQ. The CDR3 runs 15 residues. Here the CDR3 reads CASSLTGGHNQPQHF. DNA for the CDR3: TGCGCCAGCAGCTTGACAGGGGGCCACAATCAGCCCCAGCATTTT.

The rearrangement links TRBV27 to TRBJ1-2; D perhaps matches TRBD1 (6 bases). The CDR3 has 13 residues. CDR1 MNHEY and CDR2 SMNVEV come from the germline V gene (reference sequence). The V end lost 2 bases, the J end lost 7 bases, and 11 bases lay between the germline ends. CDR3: CASSLSSGAGYTF. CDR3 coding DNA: TGTGCCAGCAGTTTAAGCTCGGGGGCTGGCTACACCTTC.